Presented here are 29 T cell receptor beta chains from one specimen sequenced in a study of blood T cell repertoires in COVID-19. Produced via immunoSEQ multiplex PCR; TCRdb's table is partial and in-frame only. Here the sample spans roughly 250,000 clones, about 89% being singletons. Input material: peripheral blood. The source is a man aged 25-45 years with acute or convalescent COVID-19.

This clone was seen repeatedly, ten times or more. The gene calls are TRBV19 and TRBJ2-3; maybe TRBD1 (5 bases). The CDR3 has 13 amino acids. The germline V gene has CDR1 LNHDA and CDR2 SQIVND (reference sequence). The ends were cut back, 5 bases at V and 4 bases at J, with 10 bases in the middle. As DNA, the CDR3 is TGTGCCAGTAGTGTCACAGGTTCAGATACGCAGTATTTT. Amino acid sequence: CASSVTGSDTQYF.

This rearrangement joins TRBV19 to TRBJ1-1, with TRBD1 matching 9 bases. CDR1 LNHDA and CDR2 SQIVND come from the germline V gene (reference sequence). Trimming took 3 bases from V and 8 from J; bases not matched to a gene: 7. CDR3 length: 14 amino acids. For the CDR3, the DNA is TGTGCCAGTAGTATGAACGGACAGGGGAGCGAAGCTTTCTTT. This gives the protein CASSMNGQGSEAFF.

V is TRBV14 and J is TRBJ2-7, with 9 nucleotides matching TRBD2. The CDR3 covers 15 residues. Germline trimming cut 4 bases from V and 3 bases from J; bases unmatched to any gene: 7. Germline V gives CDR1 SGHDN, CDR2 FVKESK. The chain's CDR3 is CASSLRASGDYEQYF. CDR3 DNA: TGTGCCAGCAGCCTAAGGGCTAGCGGGGACTACGAGCAGTACTTC.

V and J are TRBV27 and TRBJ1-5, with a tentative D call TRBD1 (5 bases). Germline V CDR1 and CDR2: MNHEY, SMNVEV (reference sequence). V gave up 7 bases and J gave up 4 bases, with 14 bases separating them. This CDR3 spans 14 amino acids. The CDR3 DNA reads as TGTGCCAGCATTATGACAGCGTTTAATCAGCCCCAGCATTTT. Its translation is CASIMTAFNQPQHF.

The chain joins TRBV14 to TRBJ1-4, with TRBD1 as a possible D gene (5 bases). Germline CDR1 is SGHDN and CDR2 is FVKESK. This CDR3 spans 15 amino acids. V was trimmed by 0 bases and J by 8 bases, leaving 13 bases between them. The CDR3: CASSQDGRVDEKLFF. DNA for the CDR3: TGTGCCAGCAGCCAAGACGGCAGGGTCGACGAAAAACTGTTTTTT.

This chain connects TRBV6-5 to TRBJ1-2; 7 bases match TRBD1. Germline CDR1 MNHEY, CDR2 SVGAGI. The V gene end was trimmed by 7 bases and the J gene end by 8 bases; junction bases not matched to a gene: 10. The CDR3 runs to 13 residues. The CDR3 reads CASTPRYRGGYTF. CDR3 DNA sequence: TGTGCCAGCACCCCAAGGTACAGGGGAGGCTACACCTTC.

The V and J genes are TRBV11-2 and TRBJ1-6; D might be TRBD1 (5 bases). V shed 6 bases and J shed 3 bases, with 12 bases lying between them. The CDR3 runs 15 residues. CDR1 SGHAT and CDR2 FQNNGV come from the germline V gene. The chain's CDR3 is CASRNGQLYNSPLHF. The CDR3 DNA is TGTGCCAGCAGGAACGGACAACTCTATAATTCACCCCTCCACTTT.

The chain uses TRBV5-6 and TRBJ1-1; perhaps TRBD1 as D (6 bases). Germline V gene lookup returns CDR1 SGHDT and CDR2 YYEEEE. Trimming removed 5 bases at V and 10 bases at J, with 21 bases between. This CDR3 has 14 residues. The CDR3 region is CASRLQGPPSGAFF. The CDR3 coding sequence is TGTGCCAGCAGATTACAGGGACCGCCGTCGGGAGCTTTCTTT.

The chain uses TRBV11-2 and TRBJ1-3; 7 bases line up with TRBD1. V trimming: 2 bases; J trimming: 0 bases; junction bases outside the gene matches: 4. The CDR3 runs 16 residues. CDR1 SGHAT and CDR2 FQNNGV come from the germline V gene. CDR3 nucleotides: TGTGCCAGCAGCTTAACCGGGACAGCCTCTGGAAACACCATATATTTT. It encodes CASSLTGTASGNTIYF. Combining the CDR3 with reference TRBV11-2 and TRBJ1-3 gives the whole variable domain EAGVAQSPRYKIIEKRQSVAFWCNPISGHATLYWYQQILGQGPKLLIQFQNNGVVDDSQLPKDRFSAERLKGVDSTLKIQPAKLEDSAVYLCASSLTGTASGNTIYFGEGSWLTVV.

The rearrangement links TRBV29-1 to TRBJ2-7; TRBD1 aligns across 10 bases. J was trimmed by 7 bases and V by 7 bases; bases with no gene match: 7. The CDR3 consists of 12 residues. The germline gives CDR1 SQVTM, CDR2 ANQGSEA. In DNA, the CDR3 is TGCAGCGCTAGACAGGGGGCGAGGGAGCAGTACTTC. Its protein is CSARQGAREQYF.

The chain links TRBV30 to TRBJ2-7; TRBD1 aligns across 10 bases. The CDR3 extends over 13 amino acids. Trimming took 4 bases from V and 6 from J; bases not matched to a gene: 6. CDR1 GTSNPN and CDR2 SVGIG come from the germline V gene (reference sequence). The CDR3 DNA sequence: TGTGCCTGGAACCGGGACAGGGGTCGCGAGCAGTACTTC. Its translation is CAWNRDRGREQYF.

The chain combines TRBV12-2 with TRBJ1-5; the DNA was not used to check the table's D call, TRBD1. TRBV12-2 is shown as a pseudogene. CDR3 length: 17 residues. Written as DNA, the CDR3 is TGTGCAAGTCGCTTATGGACCACAGGGGCGAGCAATCAGCCCCAGCATTTT. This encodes CASRLWTTGASNQPQHF.

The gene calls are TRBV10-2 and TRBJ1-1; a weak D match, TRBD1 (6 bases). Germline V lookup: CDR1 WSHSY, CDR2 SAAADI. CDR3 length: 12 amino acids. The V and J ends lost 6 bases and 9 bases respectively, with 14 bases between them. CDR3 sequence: CASSPLGQKAFF. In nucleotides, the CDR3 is TGCGCCAGCAGCCCCCTCGGACAGAAAGCTTTCTTT.

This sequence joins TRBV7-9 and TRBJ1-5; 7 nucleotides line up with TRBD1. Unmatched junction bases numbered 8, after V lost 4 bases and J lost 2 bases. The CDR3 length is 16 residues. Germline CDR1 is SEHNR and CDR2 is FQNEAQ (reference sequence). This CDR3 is CASSSSGQSGNQPQHF. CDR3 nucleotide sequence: TGTGCCAGCAGCTCATCGGGACAGTCGGGCAATCAGCCCCAGCATTTT.

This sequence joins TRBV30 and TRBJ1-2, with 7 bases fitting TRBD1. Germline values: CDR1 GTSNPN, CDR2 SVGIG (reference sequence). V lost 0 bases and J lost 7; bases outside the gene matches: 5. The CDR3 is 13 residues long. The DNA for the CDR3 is TGTGCCTGGAGTGTACAGGGGCAGGTTGGCTACACCTTC. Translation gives CAWSVQGQVGYTF. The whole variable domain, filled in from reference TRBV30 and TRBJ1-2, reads SQTIHQWPATLVQPVGSPLSLECTVEGTSNPNLYWYRQAAGRGLQLLFYSVGIGQISSEVPQNLSASRPQDRQFILSSKKLLLSDSGFYLCAWSVQGQVGYTFGSGTRLTVV.

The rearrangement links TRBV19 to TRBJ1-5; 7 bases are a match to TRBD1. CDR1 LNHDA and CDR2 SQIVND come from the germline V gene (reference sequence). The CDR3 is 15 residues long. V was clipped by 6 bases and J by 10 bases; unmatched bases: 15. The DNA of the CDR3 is TGTGCCAGTAGAGTCAGGGGGACAGCAATCGTCCCCCAGCATTTT. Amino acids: CASRVRGTAIVPQHF.

Here the CDR3 DNA reads TGTGCCAGCAAGGACAGGGTCTACGGCGAGCAGTACTTC. It codes for CASKDRVYGEQYF. The genes are TRBV19 and TRBJ2-7; 8 bases are shared with TRBD1. After removal of 9 bases from V and 6 bases from J, the junction contained 10 bases not matched to a gene. In germline, CDR1 is LNHDA, CDR2 SQIVND (reference sequence). The CDR3 contains 13 residues. The entire variable domain, with the rest obtained from reference TRBV19 and TRBJ2-7, is as follows: DGGITQSPKYLFRKEGQNVTLSCEQNLNHDAMYWYRQDPGQGLRLIYYSQIVNDFQKGDIAEGYSVSREKKESFPLTVTSAQKNPTAFYLCASKDRVYGEQYFGPGTRLTVT.

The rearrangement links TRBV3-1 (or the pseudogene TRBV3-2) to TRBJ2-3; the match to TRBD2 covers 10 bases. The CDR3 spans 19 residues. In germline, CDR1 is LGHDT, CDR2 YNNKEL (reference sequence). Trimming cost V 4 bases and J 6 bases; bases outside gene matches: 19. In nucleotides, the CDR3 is TGTGCCAGCAGCCCTCGCTCAAAACTCGGGACTAGCGAACCTGATACGCAGTATTTT. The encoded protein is CASSPRSKLGTSEPDTQYF.

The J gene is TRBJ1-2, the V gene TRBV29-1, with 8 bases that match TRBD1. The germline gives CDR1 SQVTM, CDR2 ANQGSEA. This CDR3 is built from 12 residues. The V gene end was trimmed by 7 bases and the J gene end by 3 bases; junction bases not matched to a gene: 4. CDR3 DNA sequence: TGCAGCGCCTTGACAGGGGACTATGGCTACACCTTC. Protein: CSALTGDYGYTF.

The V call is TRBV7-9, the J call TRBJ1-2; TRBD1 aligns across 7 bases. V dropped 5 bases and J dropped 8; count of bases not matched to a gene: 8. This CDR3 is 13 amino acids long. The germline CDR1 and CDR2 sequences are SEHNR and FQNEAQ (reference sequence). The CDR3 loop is CASSNGGQPGYTF. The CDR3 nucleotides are TGTGCCAGCAGCAACGGGGGACAGCCGGGCTACACCTTC.

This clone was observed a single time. In nucleotides, the CDR3 is TGTGCCAGCAGCTTAATAGGGGGCACTGAAGCTTTCTTT. It is translated as CASSLIGGTEAFF. The V call is TRBV7-3, the J call TRBJ1-1, with D tentatively TRBD1 (6 bases). This CDR3 is 13 amino acids long. The V end was cut by 1 base, the J end by 4 bases, with 7 bases between. Germline V gene sequence: CDR1 SGHTA, CDR2 FQGTGA.

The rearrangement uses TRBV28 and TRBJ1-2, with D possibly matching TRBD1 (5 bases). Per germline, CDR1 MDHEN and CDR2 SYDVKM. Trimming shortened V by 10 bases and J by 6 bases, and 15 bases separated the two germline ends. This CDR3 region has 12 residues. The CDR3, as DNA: TGTGCCACCAAGGGGCTAATCGATGGCTACACCTTC. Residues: CATKGLIDGYTF.

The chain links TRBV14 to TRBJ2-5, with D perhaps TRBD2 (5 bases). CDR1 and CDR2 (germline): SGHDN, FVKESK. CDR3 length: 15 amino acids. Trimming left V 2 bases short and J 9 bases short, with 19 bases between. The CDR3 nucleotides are TGTGCCAGCAGCCAATTACCTAGTGCAGTCGGGGCCCAGTACTTC. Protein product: CASSQLPSAVGAQYF.

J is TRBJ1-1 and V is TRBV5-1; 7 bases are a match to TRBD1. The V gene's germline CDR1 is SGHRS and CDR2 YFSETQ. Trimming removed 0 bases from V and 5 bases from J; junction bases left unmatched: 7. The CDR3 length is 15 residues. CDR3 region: CASSLAVGGVTEAFF. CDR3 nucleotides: TGCGCCAGCAGCTTGGCTGTAGGGGGCGTTACTGAAGCTTTCTTT.

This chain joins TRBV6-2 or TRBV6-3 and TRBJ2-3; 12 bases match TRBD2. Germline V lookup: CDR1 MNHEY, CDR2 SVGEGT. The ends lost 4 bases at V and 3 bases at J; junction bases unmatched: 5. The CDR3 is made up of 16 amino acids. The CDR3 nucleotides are TGTGCCAGCAGTTGGGAGGGACTAGCGGGTACAGATACGCAGTATTTT. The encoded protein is CASSWEGLAGTDTQYF.

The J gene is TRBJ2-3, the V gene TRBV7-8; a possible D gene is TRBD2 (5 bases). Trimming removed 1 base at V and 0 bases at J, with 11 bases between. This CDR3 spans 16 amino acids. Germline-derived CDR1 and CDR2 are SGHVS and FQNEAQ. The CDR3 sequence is CASSLGRDTSTDTQYF. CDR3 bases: TGTGCCAGCAGCTTAGGACGGGATACTAGCACAGATACGCAGTATTTT.

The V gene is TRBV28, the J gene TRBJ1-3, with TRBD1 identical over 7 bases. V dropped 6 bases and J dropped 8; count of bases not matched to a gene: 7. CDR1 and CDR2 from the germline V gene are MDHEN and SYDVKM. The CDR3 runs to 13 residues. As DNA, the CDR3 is TGTGCCAGCAGAATGACAGGGCAGCACACCATATATTTT. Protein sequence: CASRMTGQHTIYF.

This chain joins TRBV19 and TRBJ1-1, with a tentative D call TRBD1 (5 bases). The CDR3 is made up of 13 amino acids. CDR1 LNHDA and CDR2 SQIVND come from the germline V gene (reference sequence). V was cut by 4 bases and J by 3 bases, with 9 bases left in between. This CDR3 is CASSTGGDTEAFF. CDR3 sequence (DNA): TGTGCCAGTAGTACAGGAGGGGACACTGAAGCTTTCTTT. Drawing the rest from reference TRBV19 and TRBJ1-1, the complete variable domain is DGGITQSPKYLFRKEGQNVTLSCEQNLNHDAMYWYRQDPGQGLRLIYYSQIVNDFQKGDIAEGYSVSREKKESFPLTVTSAQKNPTAFYLCASSTGGDTEAFFGQGTRLTVV.

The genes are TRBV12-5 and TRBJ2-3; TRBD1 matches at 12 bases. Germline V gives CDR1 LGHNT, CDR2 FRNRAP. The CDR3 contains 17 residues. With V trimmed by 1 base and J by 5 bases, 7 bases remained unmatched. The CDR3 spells CASGLELGQGAGDTQYF. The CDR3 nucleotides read TGTGCTAGTGGTTTGGAATTGGGACAGGGGGCGGGAGATACGCAGTATTTT.